Given below is one T cell receptor (beta chain) in context. Time point reported: blood 2 weeks post-SBRT. Indicated treatment: 15 Gy SBRT to primary tumor, nephrectomy 4 weeks later. This record comes from a study of radiation and T cells in renal cell carcinoma. This CDR3 is 13 amino acids long. V trimming: 8 bases; J trimming: 2 bases; junction bases outside the gene matches: 5. Germline-derived CDR1 and CDR2 are MNHEY and SVGAGI. Sequenced by immunoSEQ multiplex PCR; TCRdb stores in-frame clones only, minus some. This sample yields about 120,000 clones, of which over 75% are seen a single time; about 1.9% belongs to the top ten.

The chain employs TRBV6-5 and TRBJ2-7; 8 bases line up with TRBD1. The specimen comprised blood, sampled from a patient whose treatment included radiotherapy and nephrectomy. This TCR came from an older woman with renal cell carcinoma. The CDR3 coding sequence is TGTGCCAGCCGATTACAGGGGGCCTACGAGCAGTACTTC. This gives the protein CASRLQGAYEQYF.